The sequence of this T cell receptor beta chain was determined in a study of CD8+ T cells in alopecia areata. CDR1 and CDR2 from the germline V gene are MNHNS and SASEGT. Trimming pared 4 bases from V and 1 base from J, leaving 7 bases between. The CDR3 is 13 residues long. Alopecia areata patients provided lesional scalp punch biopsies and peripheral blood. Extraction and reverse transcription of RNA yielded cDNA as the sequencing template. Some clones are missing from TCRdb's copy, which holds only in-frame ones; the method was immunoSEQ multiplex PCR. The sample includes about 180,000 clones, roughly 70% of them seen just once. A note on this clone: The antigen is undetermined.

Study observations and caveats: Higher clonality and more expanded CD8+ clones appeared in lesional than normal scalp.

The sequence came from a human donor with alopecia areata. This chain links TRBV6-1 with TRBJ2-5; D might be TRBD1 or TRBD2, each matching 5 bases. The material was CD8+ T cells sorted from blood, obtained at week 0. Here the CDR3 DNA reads TGTGCCAGCAGTGGGGGGTTCCAAGAGACCCAGTACTTC. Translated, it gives CASSGGFQETQYF.